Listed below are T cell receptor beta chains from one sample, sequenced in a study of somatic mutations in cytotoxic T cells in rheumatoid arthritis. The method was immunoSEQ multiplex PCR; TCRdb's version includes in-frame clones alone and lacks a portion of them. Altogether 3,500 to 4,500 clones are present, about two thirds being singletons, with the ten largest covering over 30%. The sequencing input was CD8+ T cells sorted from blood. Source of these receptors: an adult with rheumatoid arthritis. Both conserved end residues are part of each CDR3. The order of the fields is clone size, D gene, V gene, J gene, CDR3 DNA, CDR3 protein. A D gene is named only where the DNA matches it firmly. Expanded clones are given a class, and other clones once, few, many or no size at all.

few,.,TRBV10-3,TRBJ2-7,TGTGCCATCAGTGAGTCCGGCGGAACCTACGAGCAGTACTTC,CAISESGGTYEQYF
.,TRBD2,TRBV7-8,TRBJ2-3,TGTGCCAGCAGCTTAGCAATACTAGCGGGGGTAGATACGCAGTATTTT,CASSLAILAGVDTQYF
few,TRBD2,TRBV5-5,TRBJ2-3,TGTGCCAGCAGCCCGACTAGCGGGTGGGAGGCAGATACGCAGTATTTT,CASSPTSGWEADTQYF
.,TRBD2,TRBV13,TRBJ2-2,TGTGCCAGCAGAATAATCGGGGGGACGGGTACCGATCTGAACACCGGGGAGCTGTTTTTT,CASRIIGGTGTDLNTGELFF
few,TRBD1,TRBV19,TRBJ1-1,TGTGCCAGTAGTAGACAGGGCCCGGGAGCTTTCTTT,CASSRQGPGAFF
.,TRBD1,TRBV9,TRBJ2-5,TGTGCCAGCAGCGCGACAGGGGCCCGGGAGACCCAGTACTTC,CASSATGARETQYF
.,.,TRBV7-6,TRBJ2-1,TGTGCCAGCAGCCCCGAGAACCATTTCAATGAGCAGTTCTTC,CASSPENHFNEQFF
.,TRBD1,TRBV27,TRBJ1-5,TGTGCCAGCAGTTTATATACAGGGGCAATTCAGCCCCAGCATTTT,CASSLYTGAIQPQHF
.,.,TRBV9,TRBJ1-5,TGTGCCAGCAGCGAGCAGGGTGGGGATCAGCCCCAGCATTTT,CASSEQGGDQPQHF
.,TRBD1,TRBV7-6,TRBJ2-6,TGTGCCAGCAGGGGGACAGCGTCTGGGGCCAACGTCCTGACTTTC,CASRGTASGANVLTF
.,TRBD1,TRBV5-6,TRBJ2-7,TGTGCCAGCAAGGGACAGGGGGCGCGCGAGCAGTACTTC,CASKGQGAREQYF
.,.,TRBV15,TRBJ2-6,TGTGCCACCAGCAGAGAGTTCCGGGCCTCTGGGGCCAACGTCCTGACTTTC,CATSREFRASGANVLTF
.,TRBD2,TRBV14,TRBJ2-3,TGTGCCAGCAGCCTTCTTTGGATAGCGGGGGGCGGGACAGATACGCAGTATTTT,CASSLLWIAGGGTDTQYF
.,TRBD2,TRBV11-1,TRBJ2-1,TGTGCCAGCAGCTTAGACGGGGGGGCCTGGTACAATGAGCAGTTCTTC,CASSLDGGAWYNEQFF
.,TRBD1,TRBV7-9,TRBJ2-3,TGTGCCAGCAGCTTAGGGACGACGGACAGGGGCACAGATACGCAGTATTTT,CASSLGTTDRGTDTQYF
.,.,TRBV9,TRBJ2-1,TGTGCCAGCAGCGTAGAGGTCAATGAGCAGTTCTTC,CASSVEVNEQFF
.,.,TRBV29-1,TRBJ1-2,TGCAGTGGGGAGGCAGTCTATGGCTACACCTTC,CSGEAVYGYTF
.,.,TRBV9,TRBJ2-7,TGTGCCAGCAGCTCTAGTGGACAATCCTACGAGCAGTACTTC,CASSSSGQSYEQYF
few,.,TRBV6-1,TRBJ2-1,TGTGCCAGCAGTGAAGCCGACGGGTCCTACAATGAGCAGTTCTTC,CASSEADGSYNEQFF
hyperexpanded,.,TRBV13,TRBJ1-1,TGTGCCAGCAGCTTGGCACAGGGACGGCACGACACTGAAGCTTTCTTT,CASSLAQGRHDTEAFF
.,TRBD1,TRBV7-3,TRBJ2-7,TGTGCCAGCAGCTTAACCGGGACAGGGGAGCAGTACTTC,CASSLTGTGEQYF
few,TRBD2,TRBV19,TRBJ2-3,TGTGCCAGTAGTATAGGCTCGGGGGGAGATACGCAGTATTTT,CASSIGSGGDTQYF
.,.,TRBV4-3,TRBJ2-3,TGCGCCACCCCGGAACAAGACGGGAGCACAGATACGCAGTATTTT,CATPEQDGSTDTQYF
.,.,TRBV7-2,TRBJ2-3,TGTGCCAGCAGCCCTACGACGAGCACAGATACGCAGTATTTT,CASSPTTSTDTQYF
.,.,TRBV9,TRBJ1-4,TGTGCCAGCAGCGCAGAGGGGGGTCTCCCTCATGAAAAACTGTTTTTT,CASSAEGGLPHEKLFF
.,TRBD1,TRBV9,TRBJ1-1,TGTGCCAGCAGCGTAGGACAGGGCCACGGGACAACTGAAGCTTTCTTT,CASSVGQGHGTTEAFF
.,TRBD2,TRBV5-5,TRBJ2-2,TGTGCCAGCAGCTTGGGACTAGCGGGGGGCCCGAACACCGGGGAGCTGTTTTTT,CASSLGLAGGPNTGELFF
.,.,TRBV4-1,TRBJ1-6,TGCGCCAGCAGGGGGGATTTGGCTAATTCACCCCTCCACTTT,CASRGDLANSPLHF
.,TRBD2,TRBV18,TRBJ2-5,TGTGCCAGCTCACCAACTAGCGGGGGGGCGGCTGGAGAGACCCAGTACTTC,CASSPTSGGAAGETQYF
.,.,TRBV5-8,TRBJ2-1,TGTGCCATCCCCTTTCACAGGGTAACCTACAATGAGCAGTTCTTC,CAIPFHRVTYNEQFF